The 14 T cell receptor beta chains given below trace back to one sample, sequenced in a study of T cells in Graves' hyperthyroidism and ophthalmopathy (dated by TCRdb to 2018 to 2020). Libraries came from multiplex PCR. Data came from an Illumina HiSeq 2000. The TCR beta CDR3 regions were amplified from the RNA transcripts. For the first round of RT-PCR on the TCR CDR3, the HTBI primer set was used together with the Qiagen OneStep RT-PCR kit. TCRdb redid the processing of the public reads, applying fastp at Q25 and MiXCR, and retained in-frame beta chains. Rows with a matching CDR3 protein are joined into one entry that keeps the most common DNA and genes. Across this sample there are hundreds of thousands of distinct CDR3 sequences, with roughly 15% seen only once. Together, the top ten hold about 10% of the sample. The sequenced material came from blood. These receptors originate from a woman between 18 and 29 years old with Graves' hyperthyroidism.

The chain uses TRBV10-3 and TRBJ2-3; D remains unclear. V was clipped by 5 bases and J by 4 bases, with 10 bases between them. The CDR3 extends over 13 amino acids. Germline V gene lookup returns CDR1 ENHRY and CDR2 SYGVKD. This chain's CDR3 is CAISLRAADTQYF. As DNA, the CDR3 is TGTGCCATCAGTCTTCGGGCTGCAGATACGCAGTATTTT.

This chain uses TRBV2 with TRBJ2-7; the match to TRBD2 covers 14 bases. The J segment lost 4 bases and the V segment lost 7 bases, leaving 12 bases of the junction unmatched. This CDR3 is 17 amino acids long. Germline V gene data show CDR1 as SNHLY and CDR2 as FYNNEI. The CDR3 here is CASTGTSGSGVGYEQYF. The CDR3 DNA sequence: TGTGCCAGCACCGGGACTAGCGGGAGCGGCGTTGGGTACGAGCAGTACTTC.

The V call is TRBV5-1, the J call TRBJ1-4, with a tentative D call TRBD1 (5 bases). The CDR3 consists of 14 residues. The germline V gene has CDR1 SGHRS and CDR2 YFSETQ. V lost 4 bases, J lost 4 bases, and 11 bases lay in between. CDR3 nucleotides: TGCGCCAGCAGCCCGGGCAGGGTTAATGAAAAACTGTTTTTT. Translated: CASSPGRVNEKLFF.

The chain recombines TRBV19 with TRBJ2-7, with 7 bases lining up with TRBD1. This CDR3 spans 15 amino acids. Germline V CDR1 and CDR2: LNHDA, SQIVND (reference sequence). V lost 10 bases and J lost 2; bases outside the gene matches: 14. The CDR3: CATRSGTENPYEQYF. The CDR3 DNA is TGTGCCACCCGATCCGGGACAGAGAATCCCTACGAGCAGTACTTC.

In its sample, this clonotype was seen a few times. The chain joins TRBV11-2 to TRBJ2-2; a possible D gene is TRBD1 (6 bases). The germline gives CDR1 SGHAT, CDR2 FQNNGV. The CDR3 runs to 13 residues. Trimming shortened V by 5 bases and J by 8 bases, and 12 bases separated the two germline ends. The CDR3 nucleotides read TGTGCCAGCAGCGTATGGACAGCGGGGGAGCTGTTTTTT. Protein sequence: CASSVWTAGELFF.

For this clonotype: It may be a read error: a sequence one base away is much more abundant. The chain recombines TRBV3-1 with TRBJ2-4; D is perhaps TRBD1 or TRBD2 (6 bases each). The better agreement between TRBJ2-1 and the DNA end casts doubt on the J call. This CDR3 comprises 13 residues. CDR1 and CDR2 (germline): LGHDT, YNNKEL (reference sequence). CDR3 nucleotides: TGTGCCAGCAGAGGTGGCAGGCGGGACATTCAGTTCTTC. This sequence encodes CASRGGRRDIQFF.

This clonotype has more than one count but fewer than ten. The V and J genes are TRBV9 and TRBJ2-6, with D maybe TRBD1 (6 bases). V was cut by 3 bases and J by 2 bases, with 12 bases left in between. Germline V CDR1 and CDR2: SGDLS, YYNGEE. CDR3 length: 16 amino acids. CDR3 loop: CASSANQGTGANVLTF. CDR3 sequence (DNA): TGTGCCAGCAGCGCGAATCAGGGGACTGGGGCCAACGTCCTGACTTTC.

This clonotype was counted at least ten times. The V and J genes are TRBV20-1 and TRBJ1-5, with D possibly being TRBD1 (6 bases). This CDR3 contains 12 residues. Germline lookup yields CDR1 DFQATT and CDR2 SNEGSKA (reference sequence). V gave up 6 bases and J gave up 6 bases, with 12 bases separating them. As DNA, the CDR3 is TGCAGTGCGAAACAGGGAGGTCAGCCCCAGCATTTT. Protein product: CSAKQGGQPQHF.

This clonotype appeared a few times. V gene TRBV19 combines with J gene TRBJ2-3; D uncertain. V gave up 7 bases and J gave up 0 bases, with 11 bases separating them. CDR3 size: 14 residues. Per the germline V gene, CDR1 is LNHDA and CDR2 is SQIVND (reference sequence). The CDR3 DNA reads TGTGCCAGTAACCGATGGGGTAGCACAGATACGCAGTATTTT. Its protein is CASNRWGSTDTQYF. The variable domain in full, completed from reference TRBV19 and TRBJ2-3, reads DGGITQSPKYLFRKEGQNVTLSCEQNLNHDAMYWYRQDPGQGLRLIYYSQIVNDFQKGDIAEGYSVSREKKESFPLTVTSAQKNPTAFYLCASNRWGSTDTQYFGPGTRLTVL.

The V and J genes are TRBV9 and TRBJ2-1; 9 bases map to TRBD2. In germline, CDR1 is SGDLS, CDR2 YYNGEE. The V gene end was trimmed by 3 bases and the J gene end by 2 bases; junction bases not matched to a gene: 12. CDR3 length: 18 amino acids. The CDR3 DNA reads as TGTGCCAGCAGCGCCCGGGCGGCGGGAGGGCCAACCTACAATGAGCAGTTCTTC. It is translated as CASSARAAGGPTYNEQFF.

This clonotype was observed a few times. CDR3 in amino acids: CASSLSTVYSNQPQHF. As DNA, the CDR3 is TGCGCCAGCAGCCTTTCGACAGTCTATAGCAATCAGCCCCAGCATTTT. V and J are TRBV5-1 and TRBJ1-5, with a weak D call TRBD1 (5 bases). The CDR3 consists of 16 residues. The ends were cut back, 4 bases at V and 0 bases at J, with 14 bases in the middle. The germline V gene has CDR1 SGHRS and CDR2 YFSETQ.

The chain joins TRBV4-1 to TRBJ2-1, with 12 bases that match TRBD2. The CDR3 covers 16 residues. The junction had 10 bases not matched to a gene; V was cut back by 3 bases and J by 10 bases. Germline CDR1 reads MGHRA; CDR2 reads YSYEKL. In DNA form, the CDR3 reads TGCGCCAGCAGCCACACCACTAGCGGGAGGTCATACGAGCAGTTCTTC. This encodes CASSHTTSGRSYEQFF.

V gene TRBV20-1 combines with J gene TRBJ2-1; tentative D call: TRBD2 (5 bases). The CDR3 length is 13 residues. The V gene lost 4 bases and the J gene lost 6 bases, with 13 bases spanning the gap. Germline-derived CDR1 and CDR2 are DFQATT and SNEGSKA (reference sequence). CDR3 amino acids: CSAKLGSFNEQFF. The DNA of the CDR3 is TGCAGTGCTAAACTAGGAAGCTTCAATGAGCAGTTCTTC.

This clonotype was observed many times. J is TRBJ1-2 and V is TRBV6-1, with D tentatively TRBD1 (6 bases). The germline V gene has CDR1 MNHNS and CDR2 SASEGT. Trimming took 5 bases from V and 8 from J, leaving 18 bases between them. The CDR3 is 14 amino acids. The CDR3 region is CASSTREGVRGYTF. CDR3 nucleotide sequence: TGTGCCAGCAGTACGAGGGAGGGGGTTCGGGGCTACACCTTC.